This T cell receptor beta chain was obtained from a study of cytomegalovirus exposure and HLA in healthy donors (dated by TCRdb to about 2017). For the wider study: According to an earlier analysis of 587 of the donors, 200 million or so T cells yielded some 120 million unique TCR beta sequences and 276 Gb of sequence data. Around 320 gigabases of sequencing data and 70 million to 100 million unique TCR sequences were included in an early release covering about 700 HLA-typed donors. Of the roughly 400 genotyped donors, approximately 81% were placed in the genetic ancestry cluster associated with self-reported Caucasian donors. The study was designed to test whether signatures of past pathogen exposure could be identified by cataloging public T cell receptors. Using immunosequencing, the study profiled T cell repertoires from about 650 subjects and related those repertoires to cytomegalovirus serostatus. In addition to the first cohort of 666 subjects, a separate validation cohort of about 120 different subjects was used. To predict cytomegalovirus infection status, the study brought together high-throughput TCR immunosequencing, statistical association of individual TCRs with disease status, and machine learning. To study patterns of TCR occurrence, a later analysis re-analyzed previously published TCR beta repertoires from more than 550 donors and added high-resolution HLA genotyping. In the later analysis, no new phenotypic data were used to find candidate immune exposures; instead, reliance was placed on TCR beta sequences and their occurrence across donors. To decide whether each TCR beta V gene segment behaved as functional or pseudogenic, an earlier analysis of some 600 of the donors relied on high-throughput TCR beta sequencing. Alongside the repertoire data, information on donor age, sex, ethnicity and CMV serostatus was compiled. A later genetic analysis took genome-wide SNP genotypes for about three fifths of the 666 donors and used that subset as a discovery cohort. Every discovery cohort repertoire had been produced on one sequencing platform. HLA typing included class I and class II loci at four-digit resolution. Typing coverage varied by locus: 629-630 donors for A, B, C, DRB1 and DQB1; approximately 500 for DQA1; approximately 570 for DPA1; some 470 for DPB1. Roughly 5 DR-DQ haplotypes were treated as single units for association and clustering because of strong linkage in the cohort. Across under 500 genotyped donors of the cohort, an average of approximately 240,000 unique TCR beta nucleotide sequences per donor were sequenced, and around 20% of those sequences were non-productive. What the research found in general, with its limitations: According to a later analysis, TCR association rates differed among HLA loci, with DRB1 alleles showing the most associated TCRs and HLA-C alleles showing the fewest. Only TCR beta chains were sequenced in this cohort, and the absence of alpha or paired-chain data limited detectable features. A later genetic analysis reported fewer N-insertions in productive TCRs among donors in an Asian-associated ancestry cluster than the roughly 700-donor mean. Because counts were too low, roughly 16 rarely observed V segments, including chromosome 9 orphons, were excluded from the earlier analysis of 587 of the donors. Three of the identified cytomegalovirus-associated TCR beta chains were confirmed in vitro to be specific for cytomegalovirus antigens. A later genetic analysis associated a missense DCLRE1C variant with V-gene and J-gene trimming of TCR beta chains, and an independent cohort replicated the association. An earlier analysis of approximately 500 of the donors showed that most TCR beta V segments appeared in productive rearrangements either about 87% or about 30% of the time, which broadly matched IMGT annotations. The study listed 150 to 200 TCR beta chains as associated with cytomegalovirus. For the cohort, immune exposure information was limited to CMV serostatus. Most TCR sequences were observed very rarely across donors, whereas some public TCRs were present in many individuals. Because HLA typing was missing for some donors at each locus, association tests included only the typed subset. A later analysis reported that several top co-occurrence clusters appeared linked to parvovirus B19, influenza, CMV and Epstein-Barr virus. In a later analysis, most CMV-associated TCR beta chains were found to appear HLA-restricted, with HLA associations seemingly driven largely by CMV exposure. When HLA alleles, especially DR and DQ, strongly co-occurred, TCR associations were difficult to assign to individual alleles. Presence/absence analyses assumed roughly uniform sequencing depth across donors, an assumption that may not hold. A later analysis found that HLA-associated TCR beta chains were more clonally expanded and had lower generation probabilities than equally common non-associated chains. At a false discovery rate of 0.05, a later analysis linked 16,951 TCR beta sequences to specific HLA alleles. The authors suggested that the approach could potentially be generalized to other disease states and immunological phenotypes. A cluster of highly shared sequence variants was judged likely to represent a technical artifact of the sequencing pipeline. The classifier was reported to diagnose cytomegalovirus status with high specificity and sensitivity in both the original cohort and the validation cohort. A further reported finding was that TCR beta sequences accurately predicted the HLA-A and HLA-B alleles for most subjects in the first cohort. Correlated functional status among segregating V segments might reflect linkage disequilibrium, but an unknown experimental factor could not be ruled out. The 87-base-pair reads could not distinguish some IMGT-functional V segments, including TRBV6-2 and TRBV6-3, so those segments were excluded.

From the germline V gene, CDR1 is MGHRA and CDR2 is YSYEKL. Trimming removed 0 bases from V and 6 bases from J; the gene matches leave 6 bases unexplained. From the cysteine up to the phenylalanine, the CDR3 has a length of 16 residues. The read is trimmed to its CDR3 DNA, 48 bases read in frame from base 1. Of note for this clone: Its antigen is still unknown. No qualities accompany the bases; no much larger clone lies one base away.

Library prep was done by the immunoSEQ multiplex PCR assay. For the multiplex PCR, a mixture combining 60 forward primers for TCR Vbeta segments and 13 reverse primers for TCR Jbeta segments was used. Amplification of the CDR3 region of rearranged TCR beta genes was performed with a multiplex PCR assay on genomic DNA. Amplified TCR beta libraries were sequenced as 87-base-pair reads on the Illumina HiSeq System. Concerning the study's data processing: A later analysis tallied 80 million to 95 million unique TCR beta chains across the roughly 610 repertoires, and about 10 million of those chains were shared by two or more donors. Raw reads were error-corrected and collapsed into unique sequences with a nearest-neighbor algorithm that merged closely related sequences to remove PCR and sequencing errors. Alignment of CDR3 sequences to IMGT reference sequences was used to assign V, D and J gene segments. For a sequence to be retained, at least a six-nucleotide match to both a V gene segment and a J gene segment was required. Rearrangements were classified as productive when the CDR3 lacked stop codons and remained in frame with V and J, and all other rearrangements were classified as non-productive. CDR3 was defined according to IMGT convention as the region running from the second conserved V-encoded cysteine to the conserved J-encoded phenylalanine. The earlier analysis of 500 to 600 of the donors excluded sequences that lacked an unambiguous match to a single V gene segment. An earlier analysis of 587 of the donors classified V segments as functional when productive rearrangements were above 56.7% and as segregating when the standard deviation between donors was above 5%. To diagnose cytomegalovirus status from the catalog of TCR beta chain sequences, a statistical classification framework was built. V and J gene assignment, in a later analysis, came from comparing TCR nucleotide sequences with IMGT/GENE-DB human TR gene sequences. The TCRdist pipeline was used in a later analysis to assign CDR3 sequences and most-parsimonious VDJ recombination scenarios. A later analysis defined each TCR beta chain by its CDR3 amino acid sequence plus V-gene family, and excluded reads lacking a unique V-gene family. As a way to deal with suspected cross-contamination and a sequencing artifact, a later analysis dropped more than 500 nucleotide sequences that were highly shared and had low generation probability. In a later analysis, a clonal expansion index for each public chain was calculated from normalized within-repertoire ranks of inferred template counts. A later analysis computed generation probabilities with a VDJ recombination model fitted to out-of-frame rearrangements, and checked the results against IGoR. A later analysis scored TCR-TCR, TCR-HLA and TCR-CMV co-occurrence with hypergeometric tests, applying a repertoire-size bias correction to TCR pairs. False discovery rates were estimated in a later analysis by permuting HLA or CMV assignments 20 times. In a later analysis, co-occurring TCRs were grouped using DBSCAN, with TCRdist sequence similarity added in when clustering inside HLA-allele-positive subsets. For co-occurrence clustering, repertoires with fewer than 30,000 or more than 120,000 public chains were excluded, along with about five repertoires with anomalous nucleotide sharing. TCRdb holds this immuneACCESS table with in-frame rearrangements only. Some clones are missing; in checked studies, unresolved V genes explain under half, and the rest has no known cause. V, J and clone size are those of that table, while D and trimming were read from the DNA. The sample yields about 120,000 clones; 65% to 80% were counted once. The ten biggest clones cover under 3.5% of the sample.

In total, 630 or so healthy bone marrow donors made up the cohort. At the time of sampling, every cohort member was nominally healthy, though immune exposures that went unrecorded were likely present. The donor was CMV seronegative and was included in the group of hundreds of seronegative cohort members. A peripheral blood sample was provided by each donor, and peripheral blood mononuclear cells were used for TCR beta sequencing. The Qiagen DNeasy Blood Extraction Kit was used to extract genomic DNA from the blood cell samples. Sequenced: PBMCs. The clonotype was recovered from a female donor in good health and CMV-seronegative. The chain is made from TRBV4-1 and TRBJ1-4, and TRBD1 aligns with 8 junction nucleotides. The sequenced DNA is TGCGCCAGCAGCCAAGAGACAGGGGCGGAATATGAAAAACTGTTTTTT. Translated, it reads CASSQETGAEYEKLFF.